Sequencing of this T cell receptor (beta chain) was carried out in a study of cytomegalovirus exposure and HLA in healthy donors. Background on the study: Drawn from HLA-typed donors, 83 million or so unique TCRs were held in an early data release. Among the 370 or so donors who were genotyped, about 79% fell in the genetic ancestry cluster that is associated with self-reported Caucasian donors. Overall study findings and caveats: TCR beta V segments were, for the most part, productive about 87% or about 30% of the time in an earlier analysis.

To note about this clone: Its cognate antigen is unknown.

The PCR contained 60 Vbeta and 13 Jbeta primers. The assay was immunoSEQ multiplex PCR, and TCRdb's table has in-frame clones only and misses some. Here the sample spans 100,000 or so clones, around 77% being singletons. Sequenced input: PBMCs. This clonotype was obtained from a man between 35 and 55 years old in good health and CMV-seropositive.

The CDR3 region is CASGLGQGSSDTQYF. CDR3 bases: TGTGCTAGTGGTTTGGGACAGGGATCCTCAGATACGCAGTATTTT. V is TRBV12-5 and J is TRBJ2-3, with TRBD1 matching 7 bases. Germline CDR1 LGHNT, CDR2 FRNRAP. V shed 1 base, J shed 4 bases, and the junction held 5 bases outside the gene matches. This CDR3 has 15 residues.